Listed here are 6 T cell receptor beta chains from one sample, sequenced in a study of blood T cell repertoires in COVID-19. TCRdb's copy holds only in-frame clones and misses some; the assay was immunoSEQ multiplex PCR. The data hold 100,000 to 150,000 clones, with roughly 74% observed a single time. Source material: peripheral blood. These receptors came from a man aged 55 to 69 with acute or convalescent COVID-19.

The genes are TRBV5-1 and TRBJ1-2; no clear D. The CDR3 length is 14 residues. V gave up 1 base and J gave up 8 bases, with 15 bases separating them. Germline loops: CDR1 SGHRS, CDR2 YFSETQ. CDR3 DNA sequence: TGCGCCAGCAGCTTGAACAGCCTCCCCGAGGGCTACACCTTC. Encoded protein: CASSLNSLPEGYTF.

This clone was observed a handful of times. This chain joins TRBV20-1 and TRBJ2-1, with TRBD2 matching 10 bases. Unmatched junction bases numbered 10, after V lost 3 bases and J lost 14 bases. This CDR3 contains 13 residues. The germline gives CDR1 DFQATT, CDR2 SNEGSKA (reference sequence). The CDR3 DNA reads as TGCAGTGCTAGTAGCGGGGGGCACTCCCTGGAGTTCTTC. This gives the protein CSASSGGHSLEFF.

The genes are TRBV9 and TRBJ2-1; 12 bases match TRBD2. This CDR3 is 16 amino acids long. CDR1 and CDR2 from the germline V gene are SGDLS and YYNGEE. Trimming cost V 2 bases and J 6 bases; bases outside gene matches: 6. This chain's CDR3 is CASSVTSSGRVNEQFF. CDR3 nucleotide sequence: TGTGCCAGCAGCGTGACCTCTAGCGGGAGGGTCAATGAGCAGTTCTTC.

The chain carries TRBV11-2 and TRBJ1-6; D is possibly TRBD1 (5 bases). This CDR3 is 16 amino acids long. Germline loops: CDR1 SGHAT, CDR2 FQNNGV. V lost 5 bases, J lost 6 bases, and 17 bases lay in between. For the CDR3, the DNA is TGTGCCAGCAGCCATTCCTCGGGGGTTGCTAATTCACCCCTCCACTTT. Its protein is CASSHSSGVANSPLHF.

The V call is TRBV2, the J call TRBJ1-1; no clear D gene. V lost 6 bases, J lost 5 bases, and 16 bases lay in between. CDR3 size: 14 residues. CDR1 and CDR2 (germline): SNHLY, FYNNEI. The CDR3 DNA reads TGTGCCAGCAGACAAACACCAGCCGGGACTGAAGCTTTCTTT. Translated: CASRQTPAGTEAFF.

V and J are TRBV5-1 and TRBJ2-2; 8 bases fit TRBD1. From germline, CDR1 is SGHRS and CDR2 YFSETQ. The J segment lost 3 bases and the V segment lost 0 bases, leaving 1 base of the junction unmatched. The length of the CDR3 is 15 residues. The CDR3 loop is CASSLARGHTGELFF. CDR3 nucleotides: TGCGCCAGCAGCTTGGCCAGGGGGCACACCGGGGAGCTGTTTTTT.